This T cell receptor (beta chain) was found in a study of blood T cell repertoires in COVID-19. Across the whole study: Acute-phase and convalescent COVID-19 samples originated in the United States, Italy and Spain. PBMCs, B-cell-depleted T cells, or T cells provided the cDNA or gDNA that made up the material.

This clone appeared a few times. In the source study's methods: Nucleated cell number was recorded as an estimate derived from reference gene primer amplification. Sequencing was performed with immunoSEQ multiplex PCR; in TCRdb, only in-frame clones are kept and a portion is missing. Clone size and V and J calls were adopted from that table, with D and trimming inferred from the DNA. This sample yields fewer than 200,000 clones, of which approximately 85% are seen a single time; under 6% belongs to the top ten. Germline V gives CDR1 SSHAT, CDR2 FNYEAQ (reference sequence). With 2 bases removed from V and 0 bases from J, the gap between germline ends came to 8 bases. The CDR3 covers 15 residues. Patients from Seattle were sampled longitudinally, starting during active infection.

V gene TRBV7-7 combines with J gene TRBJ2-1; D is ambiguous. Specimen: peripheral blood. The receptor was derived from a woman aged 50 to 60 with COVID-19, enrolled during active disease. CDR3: CASSLKESSYNEQFF. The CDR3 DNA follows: TGTGCCAGCAGCTTAAAGGAGAGCTCCTACAATGAGCAGTTCTTC.